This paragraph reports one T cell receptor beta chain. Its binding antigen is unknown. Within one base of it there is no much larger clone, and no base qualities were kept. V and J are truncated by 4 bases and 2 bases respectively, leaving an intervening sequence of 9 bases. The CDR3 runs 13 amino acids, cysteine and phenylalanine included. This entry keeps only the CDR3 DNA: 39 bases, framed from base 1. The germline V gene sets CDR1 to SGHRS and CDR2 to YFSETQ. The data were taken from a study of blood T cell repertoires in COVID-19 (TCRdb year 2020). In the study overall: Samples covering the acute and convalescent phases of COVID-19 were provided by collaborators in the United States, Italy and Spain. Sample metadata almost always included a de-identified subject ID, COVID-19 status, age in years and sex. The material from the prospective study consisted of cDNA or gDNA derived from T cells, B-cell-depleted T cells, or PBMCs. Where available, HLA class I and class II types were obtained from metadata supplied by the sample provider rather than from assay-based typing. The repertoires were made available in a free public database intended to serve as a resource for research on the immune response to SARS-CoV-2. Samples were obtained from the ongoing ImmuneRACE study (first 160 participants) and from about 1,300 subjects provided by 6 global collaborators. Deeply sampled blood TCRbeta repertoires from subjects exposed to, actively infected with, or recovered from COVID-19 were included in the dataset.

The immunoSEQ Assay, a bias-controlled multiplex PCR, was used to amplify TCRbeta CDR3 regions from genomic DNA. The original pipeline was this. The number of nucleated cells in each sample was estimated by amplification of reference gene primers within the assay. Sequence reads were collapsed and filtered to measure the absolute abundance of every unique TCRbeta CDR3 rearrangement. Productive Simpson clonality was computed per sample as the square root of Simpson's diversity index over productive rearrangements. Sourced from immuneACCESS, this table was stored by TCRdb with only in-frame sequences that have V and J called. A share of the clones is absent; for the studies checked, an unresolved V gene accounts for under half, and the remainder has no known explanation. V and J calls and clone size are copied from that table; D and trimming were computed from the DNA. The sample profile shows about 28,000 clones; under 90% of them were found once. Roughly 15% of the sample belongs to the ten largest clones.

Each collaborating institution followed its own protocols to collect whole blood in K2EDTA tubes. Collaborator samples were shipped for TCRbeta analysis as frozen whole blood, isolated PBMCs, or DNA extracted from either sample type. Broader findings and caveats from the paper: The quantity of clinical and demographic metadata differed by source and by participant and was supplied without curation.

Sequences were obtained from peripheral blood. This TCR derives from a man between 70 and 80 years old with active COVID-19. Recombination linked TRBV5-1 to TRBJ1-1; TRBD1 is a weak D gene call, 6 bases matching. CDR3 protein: CASSLRGNTEAFF. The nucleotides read TGCGCCAGCAGCCTCAGGGGAAACACTGAAGCTTTCTTT. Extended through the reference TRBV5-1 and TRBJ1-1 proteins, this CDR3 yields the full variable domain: KAGVTQTPRYLIKTRGQQVTLSCSPISGHRSVSWYQQTPGQGLQFLFEYFSETQRNKGNFPGRFSGRQFSNSRSEMNVSTLELGDSALYLCASSLRGNTEAFFGQGTRLTVV.